This TCR beta chain originates from a study of T cell repertoires in cytomegalovirus infection. CDR1 is MGHRA, CDR2 YSYEKL, per germline. The CDR3 runs to 16 residues. The ends were cut back, 0 bases at V and 0 bases at J, with 11 bases in the middle. As regards this clonotype: Its cognate antigen is unknown.

One entry per CDR3 protein, called by TCRdb with MiXCR from the reads. The sample records nearly 450,000 distinct CDR3 sequences, approximately 30% being singletons. Study-wide points: Predominance within the ex vivo response was attributable to HLA-C-restricted CMV-specific TCR beta clonotypes.

This sequence originates from a human donor in good health (CMV status not recorded). Some clones in this sample may be carry-over from other donors' samples. Sample: PBMCs. The rearrangement links TRBV4-1 to TRBJ1-2; TRBD1 is a possible D gene (5 bases). The DNA for the CDR3 is TGCGCCAGCAGCCAAGAGTTGGCCAGGGCTAACTATGGCTACACCTTC. Translating it yields CASSQELARANYGYTF.